This TCR beta chain is from a study of regulatory T cells in long-lasting Graves disease. Germline V lookup: CDR1 LGHDT, CDR2 YNNKEL (reference sequence). V shed 1 base and J shed 4 bases, with 15 bases lying between them. The CDR3 is 16 residues long. The time point was: persistent/refractory GD, antithyroid drugs over 5 years with positive TRAb. Generation of the TCR library employed RNA extracted from PBMCs. The TCR beta library used iRepertoire HTBI primers with Arm-PCR amplification of CDR3. TCRdb reprocessed the multiplex PCR reads via MiXCR and lists one record per CDR3 protein. Of about 460,000 distinct CDR3 sequences in the sample, 20% to 25% were seen once. Notes on the study in general: Preferential use of TRBV28, TRBJ1-2 and TRBJ2-5 was seen in persistent disease. Few sampled subjects may have lowered accuracy. Persistent patients had more shared public clonotypes (about 2,700) than new patients (approximately 970).

Regarding this clonotype: As yet, its antigen is unknown.

The chain recombines TRBV3-1 with TRBJ2-3; D call uncertain. The sequenced sample was peripheral blood mononuclear cells (PBMCs), obtained when the disease was refractory, from a patient treated with antithyroid drugs. This clonotype originated in a female donor with Graves disease. The CDR3 nucleotides read TGTGCCAGCAGCCAAGGGCGTGACCAACTCCCAGATACGCAGTATTTT. Translation gives CASSQGRDQLPDTQYF.